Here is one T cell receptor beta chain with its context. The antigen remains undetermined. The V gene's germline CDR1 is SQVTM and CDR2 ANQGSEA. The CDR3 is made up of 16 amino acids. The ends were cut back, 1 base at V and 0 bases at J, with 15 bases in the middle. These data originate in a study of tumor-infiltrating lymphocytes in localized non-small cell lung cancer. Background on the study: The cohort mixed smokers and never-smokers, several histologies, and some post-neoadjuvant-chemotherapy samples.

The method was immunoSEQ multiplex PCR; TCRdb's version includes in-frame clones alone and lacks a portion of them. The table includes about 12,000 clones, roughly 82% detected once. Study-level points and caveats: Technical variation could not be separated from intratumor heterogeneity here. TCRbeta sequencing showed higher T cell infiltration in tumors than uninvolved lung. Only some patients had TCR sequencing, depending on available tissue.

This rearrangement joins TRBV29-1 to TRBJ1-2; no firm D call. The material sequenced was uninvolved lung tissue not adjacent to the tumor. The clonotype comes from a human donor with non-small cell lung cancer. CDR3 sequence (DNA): TGCAGCGTTGAAGCCATTGAGGGCCTTGCTAACTATGGCTACACCTTC. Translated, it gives CSVEAIEGLANYGYTF. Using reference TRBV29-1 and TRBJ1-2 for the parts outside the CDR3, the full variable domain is SAVISQKPSRDICQRGTSLTIQCQVDSQVTMMFWYRQQPGQSLTLIATANQGSEATYESGFVIDKFPISRPNLTFSTLTVSNMSPEDSSIYLCSVEAIEGLANYGYTFGSGTRLTVV.